A selection of T cell receptor beta chains follows, all from one sample in a study of cytomegalovirus exposure and HLA in healthy donors. Repertoires were generated with immunoSEQ multiplex PCR, while TCRdb's copy carries only in-frame clones and drops some. The sample holds fewer than 300,000 clones, approximately 87% seen once. Specimen: PBMCs. The receptors stem from a young woman in good health and CMV-seronegative. CDR3s leave out the opening cysteine and the closing phenylalanine or tryptophan. Not every row has a clone size; where given, it reads once, few, many or a size class.

cdr3_aa v_call clone_size j_call
ASGRQASGANVLT TRBV6-5 . TRBJ2-6
ASSKRERAYEQY TRBV27 once TRBJ2-7
ASNPTGELQPQH TRBV28 . TRBJ1-5
ASSTGINQPQH TRBV19 . TRBJ1-5
ASSYPTGTLSSGANVLT TRBV28 . TRBJ2-6
ASSVEGGQGNQPQH TRBV9 . TRBJ1-5
ASSLRGASGSMYNEQF TRBV7-3 . TRBJ2-1
ASSWGGESQETQY TRBV5-1 . TRBJ2-5
ASSQTGASGSEQF TRBV7-3 few TRBJ2-1
AWTTSGESTDTQY TRBV30 . TRBJ2-3
ASTPLGGQPQH TRBV6-5 . TRBJ1-5
ASSEGTTGMDEKLF TRBV9 . TRBJ1-4
ASSLTQGTGNYGYT TRBV28 . TRBJ1-2
ASAPASGSPDTQY TRBV6-1 . TRBJ2-3
ASSIDGGGPDTQY TRBV19 . TRBJ2-3
ASSPRQGGTEAF TRBV7-2 . TRBJ1-1
ASSSYGQEILAKNIQY TRBV28 . TRBJ2-4
ASSLGGGAGNEQF TRBV27 . TRBJ2-1
ASREAAYEQY TRBV2 . TRBJ2-7
ASSWGGGIGTTDTQY TRBV5-1 . TRBJ2-3
ASSLFGELSSYNEQF TRBV27 . TRBJ2-1
ASSLSTGAPPYEQY TRBV27 once TRBJ2-7
ASSSGQGDTEAF TRBV5-1 . TRBJ1-1
ASKWGRITEAF TRBV16 few TRBJ1-1
ASSLVPGGLSGQPQH TRBV7-2 . TRBJ1-5
ASSLSGSGPGNTIY TRBV28 . TRBJ1-3
ASSQAGVATGELF TRBV4-3 . TRBJ2-2
ASSLRERDTQY TRBV5-4 . TRBJ2-3
ASSQDTVGLAGGFRPDTQY TRBV4-3 . TRBJ2-3
ASRISGRASDTQY TRBV6-5 once TRBJ2-3
ASSVAGRQTNEKLF TRBV9 . TRBJ1-4
ASKSGNNEQF TRBV5-1 . TRBJ2-1
ASSRLLAGGKNEQF TRBV5-1 . TRBJ2-1
ASSMLRTPQETQY TRBV19 . TRBJ2-5
ASRDSNYGYT TRBV6-5 . TRBJ1-2
ASRGQGGGTEKLF TRBV10-2 . TRBJ1-4
AWSVLQKGEQY TRBV30 . TRBJ2-7
SVGVLEFYNEQF TRBV29-1 once TRBJ2-1
ASRRTSSNEQF TRBV2 . TRBJ2-1
ASSYDRGSNQPQH TRBV6-5 once TRBJ1-5
ASSRGTDTQY TRBV6-5 . TRBJ2-3
ASLAGAETQY TRBV10-1 once TRBJ2-5
ASRTQTGAHNYNEQF TRBV4-1 . TRBJ2-1
ASSEVAGNSGNTIY TRBV6-1 . TRBJ1-3
ASSDTSGRAGEQY TRBV10-2 . TRBJ2-7
ASSQVARLAPQY TRBV14 few TRBJ2-7
ASSPPDRGGEKLF TRBV18 . TRBJ1-4
SVEDRTGGSYNEQF TRBV29-1 . TRBJ2-1
ASSLAGAGANVLT TRBV5-4 . TRBJ2-6